The clone carrying this T cell receptor (beta chain) is a singleton in its sample. Antigen unknown. This sample is part of a study of T cells in Graves' hyperthyroidism and ophthalmopathy. Across the whole study: At initial diagnosis, before any treatment had begun, peripheral blood was obtained.

The CDR3 spans 16 residues. The J segment lost 0 bases and the V segment lost 5 bases, leaving 9 bases of the junction unmatched. Germline-derived CDR1 and CDR2 are MDHEN and SYDVKM. The PBMCs were sourced from fresh peripheral blood (around 9.3 ml). Regarding the study as a whole: Researchers found most expanded thyroid clonotypes above 0.001 in blood as well.

From RNA transcripts, TCR beta CDR3 regions were amplified. Carried out on the TCR CDR3, a first-round RT-PCR used the HTBI primer set. Each CDR3 protein is one row after TCRdb ran MiXCR on the multiplex PCR reads. This table holds hundreds of thousands of distinct CDR3 sequences, about 17% found once. Sequencing was done on a sample of blood. The receptor comes from a woman aged 45-65 years with Graves' hyperthyroidism that later progressed to Graves' ophthalmopathy. This chain uses TRBV28 with TRBJ1-2, with 7 bases aligning to TRBD1. In nucleotides, the CDR3 is TGTGCCAGCAGTCCCCAGTGGGGACAGCCTAACTATGGCTACACCTTC. Translated: CASSPQWGQPNYGYTF.